This T cell receptor (beta chain) was sequenced in a study of cytomegalovirus exposure and HLA in healthy donors. Regarding the study as a whole: According to the study, 160 or so TCR beta chains were cytomegalovirus-associated.

Germline CDR1 is SGHNT and CDR2 is YYREEE (reference sequence). Trimming took 4 bases from V and 2 from J, leaving 9 bases between them. This CDR3 is built from 13 residues. About this clone itself: As yet, its antigen is unknown.

The PCR made use of 60 Vbeta and 13 Jbeta primers. Here immunoSEQ multiplex PCR was the method, and the copy in TCRdb shows in-frame clones only, minus some. The table includes 200,000 to 300,000 clones, 85% detected once. This clonotype was sampled from a girl aged 2 to 10 in good health and CMV-seronegative. Specimen: PBMCs. The chain combines TRBV5-4 with TRBJ1-2; a possible D gene is TRBD1 (6 bases). The chain's CDR3 is CASSGGQNYGYTF. CDR3 bases: TGTGCCAGCAGCGGGGGACAAAACTATGGCTACACCTTC. The full variable domain, its missing parts supplied by reference TRBV5-4 and TRBJ1-2, is ETGVTQSPTHLIKTRGQQVTLRCSSQSGHNTVSWYQQALGQGPQFIFQYYREEENGRGNFPPRFSGLQFPNYSSELNVNALELDDSALYLCASSGGQNYGYTFGSGTRLTVV.